This T cell receptor (beta chain) was captured in a study of OX40 agonist ivuxolimab in advanced cancers. Background on the study: Among those enrolled, mean age was about 58 years (range 23 to 79) and 82.7% were male. Notes on the study in general: Antigen specificity of clonally expanded peripheral T cells was not established. Certain nonresponders additionally had low normalized T-cell clonal expansion.

The table came from immunoSEQ multiplex PCR; TCRdb's copy has only in-frame clones and leaves some out. This sample has around 35,000 clones, with 65% to 90% found just once. As for this clone: What it recognizes is unknown.

The CDR3 is 14 residues long. V lost 1 base, J lost 0 bases, and 6 bases lay in between. CDR1 MGHRA and CDR2 YSYEKL come from the germline V gene. Specimen: CD4+ or CD8+ T cells sorted from blood, collected in a trial of the OX40 agonist ivuxolimab. The chain has TRBV4-1 and TRBJ1-1; D call uncertain. The receptor's source is an adult with an advanced solid tumor such as melanoma, head and neck, liver or kidney cancer. The CDR3 DNA reads TGCGCCAGCAGCCAAGGGGCGGTGAACACTGAAGCTTTCTTT. This translates into CASSQGAVNTEAFF.